This is a list of T cell receptor beta chains from one sample in a study of control samples from healthy donors and cancer patients. Clones were sequenced by immunoSEQ multiplex PCR, and TCRdb holds only the in-frame ones, with some missing. The table lists 150,000 to 200,000 clones, around 90% of them singletons. The sequenced sample was blood. The receptors were sampled from a man aged 30 to 45 in good health. Each CDR3 is given with its conserved first and last residue. Each record gives: J gene, clone size, D gene, CDR3 length, V gene, CDR3 protein, CDR3 DNA. The D gene is left open where the match is weak. Size values are once, few and many counts, or a class for expanded clones, and some rows have none.

>TRBJ1-1|once|TRBD1|15|TRBV19
CASSMNRGLGTEAFF
TGTGCCAGTAGTATGAACAGGGGGCTTGGCACTGAAGCTTTCTTT
>TRBJ1-5|.|.|13|TRBV20-1
CSATDFSGRVEHF
TGCAGTGCTACTGATTTCTCGGGGAGAGTGGAGCATTTT
>TRBJ2-1|.|.|12|TRBV6-5
CASSSTFNEQFF
TGTGCCAGCAGTTCCACCTTTAATGAGCAGTTCTTC
>TRBJ1-2|.|TRBD1|15|TRBV6-1
CASSELTDRVDGYTF
TGTGCCAGCAGTGAACTAACGGACAGGGTTGATGGCTACACCTTC
>TRBJ1-1|.|TRBD1|15|TRBV11-2
CASSLAGGSKTEAFF
TGTGCCAGCAGCTTAGCAGGGGGCTCAAAAACTGAAGCTTTCTTT
>TRBJ2-6|.|.|17|TRBV3-1/TRBV3-2
CASSQDSRGSGANVLTF
TGTGCCAGCAGCCAAGATAGTCGGGGCTCCGGGGCCAACGTCCTGACTTTC
>TRBJ2-5|once|.|12|TRBV12-3/TRBV12-4
CASSLVWETQYF
TGTGCCAGCAGTTTAGTGTGGGAGACCCAGTACTTC
>TRBJ1-5|once|.|13|TRBV7-9
CATSGSGNQPQHF
TGTGCCACCTCAGGGAGCGGCAATCAGCCCCAGCATTTT
>TRBJ1-5|.|.|11|TRBV12-3/TRBV12-4
CASSFSQPQHF
TGTGCCAGCAGTTTTTCTCAGCCCCAGCATTTT
>TRBJ1-2|.|TRBD1|20|TRBV4-2
CASSQDTFGTGGSLIYGYTF
TGTGCCAGCAGCCAAGATACGTTCGGGACAGGGGGTTCACTAATATATGGCTACACCTTC
>TRBJ1-2|.|.|11|TRBV6-5
CASGANYGYTF
TGTGCCAGCGGAGCTAACTATGGCTACACCTTC
>TRBJ2-6|.|TRBD1|18|TRBV13
CASSARDSSLSGANVLTF
TGTGCCAGCAGCGCCCGGGACAGCTCGCTCTCTGGGGCCAACGTCCTGACTTTC
>TRBJ2-1|few|.|16|TRBV11-3
CASSFEPSPIYNEQFF
TGTGCCAGCAGCTTTGAGCCTAGCCCTATTTACAATGAGCAGTTCTTC